This T cell receptor beta chain was sequenced during a study of shared clonotypes between healthy human individuals. Study context: Donors consisted of a couple of women and a few men between 18 and 49.

Samples underwent the assay at deep level. The unsorted PBMC replicate PCRs were performed with about 280 ng DNA, 25,000 to 30,000 T cell genomes. TCRdb's copy holds only in-frame clones and misses some; the assay was immunoSEQ multiplex PCR. The sample has around 510,000 clones; around 76% are singletons. CDR1 and CDR2 (germline): MDHEN, SYDVKM. The CDR3 is 13 residues long. Trimming cost V 6 bases and J 8 bases; bases outside gene matches: 9. Input material: PBMCs. This sequence was found in a woman aged 40 to 49 in good health. Some clones in this sample may be carry-over from other donors' samples. This chain uses TRBV28 with TRBJ1-2; 7 bases are shared with TRBD1. DNA of the CDR3: TGTGCCAGCAGCCAGGGGGACTTTGAGGGCTACACCTTC. Protein sequence: CASSQGDFEGYTF.